A selection of T cell receptor beta chains follows, all from one sample in a study of shared clonotypes between healthy human individuals. This table comes from immunoSEQ multiplex PCR, and its TCRdb copy is limited to in-frame clones, with some not included. The sample gives approximately 1.5 million clones, 98% of which show up once; 0.36% is in the top ten. The material sequenced was naive CD4+ T cells sorted from blood. The receptor set was obtained from a man aged 25 to 40 in good health. Both conserved end residues are trimmed from each CDR3.

TRBV5-1	TRBJ2-5	12	ASSFSRYQETQY
TRBV7-9	TRBJ1-2	12	ASNNGRDEHGYT
TRBV5-4	TRBJ2-7	13	ASSAGSGRSYEQY
TRBV25-1	TRBJ1-1	11	ASRVPGGPEAF
TRBV30	TRBJ2-1	12	AWSVESSYNEQF
TRBV7-3	TRBJ2-1	13	ASSLLATGVNEQF
TRBV30	TRBJ1-4	10	ALGRTNEKLF
TRBV27	TRBJ1-5	13	ASSPKAGFNQPQH
TRBV25-1	TRBJ2-7	11	ASSIGGGYEQY
TRBV18	TRBJ1-2	14	ASSRDSRRITYGYT
TRBV2	TRBJ2-5	12	ASSERSPAWTQY
TRBV7-9	TRBJ2-4	13	ASSGRTGAENIQY
TRBV10-2	TRBJ2-5	12	ASSESGGWKTQY
TRBV7-9	TRBJ2-7	13	ASSTGGGLPYEQY
TRBV5-8	TRBJ2-7	12	ASSLDGRTYEQY
TRBV20-1	TRBJ2-1	9	SAGLVNEQF
TRBV2	TRBJ2-5	13	ASSEVAGVQETQY
TRBV7-9	TRBJ2-2	14	ASRRDGSGTAGELF
TRBV10-1	TRBJ2-7	14	ASSESAGWKTYEQY
TRBV7-9	TRBJ1-4	13	ASSLPTGVNEKLF
TRBV5-4	TRBJ1-2	12	ASSRQAAVYGYT
TRBV6-6	TRBJ2-3	10	ASSILTDTQY
TRBV28	TRBJ1-5	12	ASSLVLPNQPQH
TRBV7-9	TRBJ1-1	9	ASSALTEAF
TRBV5-1	TRBJ2-1	12	ASSPSGGGNEQF
TRBV5-4	TRBJ2-1	12	ASSAVASYNEQF
TRBV19	TRBJ2-2	13	ASSIVLGVAGELF
TRBV29-1	TRBJ1-1	11	SVRRVGNTEAF
TRBV27	TRBJ2-1	19	ASSQARTSGRADQPYNEQF
TRBV7-6	TRBJ2-2	13	ASSLIAGGTGELF
TRBV10-3	TRBJ2-3	10	AISEGSDTQY
TRBV28	TRBJ1-3	13	ASSTSGLPGGTIY
TRBV7-9	TRBJ1-1	10	ASSLVLAEAF
TRBV11-2	TRBJ1-3	10	ASSLDGYTIY
TRBV5-3	TRBJ2-7	17	ARSLGDWASGSRAYEQY
TRBV28	TRBJ1-5	13	ASRRDRGTNQPQH
TRBV14	TRBJ2-2	14	ASSPRQGWSSGELF
TRBV7-2	TRBJ2-7	10	ASSLAHYEQY